Listed here are 20 T cell receptor beta chains from one sample, sequenced in a study of blood T cell repertoires in COVID-19. The repertoire was sequenced with immunoSEQ multiplex PCR; TCRdb's copy has only in-frame clones and lacks some. The sample carries approximately 170,000 clones, 83% recorded once. The specimen sequenced was peripheral blood. The receptors stem from a woman older than 75 with acute or convalescent COVID-19.

The rearrangement joins TRBV27 to TRBJ1-5; D not certain. V lost 3 bases and J lost 2, with 8 bases in between. The CDR3 is 14 residues long. Germline lookup yields CDR1 MNHEY and CDR2 SMNVEV (reference sequence). The CDR3 region has the DNA TGTGCCAGCAGTTTTCGGTCGGGCAATCAGCCCCAGCATTTT. Amino acids: CASSFRSGNQPQHF.

The CDR3 loop reads CASSQVAMAEAFF. The CDR3 DNA follows: TGCGCCAGCAGCCAAGTAGCGATGGCTGAAGCTTTCTTT. This chain uses TRBV4-3 with TRBJ1-1; the D is unclear. CDR3 size: 13 residues. The germline V and J ends were trimmed by 1 base and 6 bases, with 9 bases remaining between them. Germline V gene sequence: CDR1 LGHNA, CDR2 YSLEER.

The chain is built from TRBV20-1 and TRBJ1-3, with D perhaps TRBD1 (5 bases). The germline V and J ends were trimmed by 3 bases and 4 bases, with 22 bases remaining between them. The CDR3 consists of 17 residues. Germline assignment: CDR1 DFQATT and CDR2 SNEGSKA (reference sequence). The CDR3: CSASPMGGDPRGNTIYF. CDR3 DNA sequence: TGCAGTGCTAGTCCAATGGGAGGGGACCCACGGGGAAACACCATATATTTT.

The chain uses TRBV7-9 and TRBJ2-7, with unresolved D. CDR3 size: 12 residues. CDR1 SEHNR and CDR2 FQNEAQ come from the germline V gene (reference sequence). Trimming took 1 base from V and 9 from J, leaving 10 bases between them. This chain's CDR3 is CASSLDQVGQYF. Here the CDR3 DNA reads TGTGCCAGCAGCTTAGACCAGGTGGGGCAGTACTTC.

The rearrangement uses TRBV9 and TRBJ2-1; no reliable D call. Germline-derived CDR1 and CDR2 are SGDLS and YYNGEE. V was clipped by 3 bases and J by 3 bases, with 13 bases between them. The CDR3 is 15 residues long. The CDR3 bases are TGTGCCAGCAGCGCTCAGCGTGCCCTCTACAATGAGCAGTTCTTC. Its translation is CASSAQRALYNEQFF.

This clone showed up many times. The V call is TRBV7-6, the J call TRBJ2-7, with D possibly matching TRBD2 (6 bases). CDR1 is SGHVS and CDR2 is FNYEAQ in the germline V gene. V was trimmed by 4 bases and J by 6 bases, leaving 13 bases between them. The CDR3 loop spans 13 amino acids. This chain's CDR3 is CASSSTLGGEQYF. DNA of the CDR3: TGTGCCAGCAGCTCCACCCTGGGGGGCGAGCAGTACTTC.

The V and J genes are TRBV6-2 or TRBV6-3 and TRBJ2-7; 7 bases align to TRBD2. The CDR3 runs 12 residues. In germline, CDR1 is MNHEY, CDR2 SVGEGT. V dropped 1 base and J dropped 7; count of bases not matched to a gene: 1. The CDR3 loop is CASSYWTREQYF. For the CDR3, the DNA is TGTGCCAGCAGTTACTGGACTAGGGAGCAGTACTTC.

The chain couples TRBV19 to TRBJ2-3, with a tentative D call TRBD2 (5 bases). Germline V CDR1 and CDR2: LNHDA, SQIVND (reference sequence). Trimming took off 1 base at V and 3 bases at J, with 8 bases between the two ends. The CDR3 covers 14 residues. The CDR3 nucleotides are TGTGCCAGTAGTATAGCCCGCGGGACAGATACGCAGTATTTT. Its protein is CASSIARGTDTQYF. Together with reference TRBV19 and TRBJ2-3, the CDR3 gives the full variable domain: DGGITQSPKYLFRKEGQNVTLSCEQNLNHDAMYWYRQDPGQGLRLIYYSQIVNDFQKGDIAEGYSVSREKKESFPLTVTSAQKNPTAFYLCASSIARGTDTQYFGPGTRLTVL.

The V call is TRBV7-2, the J call TRBJ1-1, with D uncertain. The length of the CDR3 is 14 residues. Germline values: CDR1 SGHTA, CDR2 FQGNSA. Trimming shortened V by 2 bases and J by 5 bases, and 12 bases separated the two germline ends. The CDR3 DNA reads TGTGCCAGCAGCTTAAACCCGGGAGGGACTGAAGCTTTCTTT. It codes for CASSLNPGGTEAFF.

This clone has ten or more counts. V and J are TRBV4-3 and TRBJ1-2; 11 nucleotides match TRBD1. The CDR3 extends over 17 amino acids. V lost 0 bases to trimming and J lost 4 bases; unmatched junction nucleotides: 7. The germline V gene encodes CDR1 LGHNA and CDR2 YSLEER. CDR3 loop: CASSQEIQGTGGYGYTF. In DNA, the CDR3 is TGCGCCAGCAGCCAAGAGATTCAGGGGACAGGGGGCTATGGCTACACCTTC.

The chain has TRBV9 and TRBJ2-3; 12 bases fit TRBD2. J lost 2 bases, V lost 0 bases, and 4 bases had no gene match. Germline values: CDR1 SGDLS, CDR2 YYNGEE. This CDR3 contains 17 residues. The CDR3 coding sequence is TGTGCCAGCAGCGTAGGACTAGCGGGAGCAAACACAGATACGCAGTATTTT. It specifies CASSVGLAGANTDTQYF.

This chain joins TRBV21-1 and TRBJ1-4; the DNA was not compared with TRBD1, the D call given in the table. TRBV21-1 is designated a pseudogene. The CDR3 loop spans 15 amino acids. CDR3 loop: CASSTQGGTNEKLFF. CDR3 nucleotides: TGTGCCAGCAGCACGCAGGGCGGAACTAATGAAAAACTGTTTTTT.

This clone showed up just once. V and J are TRBV6-2 or TRBV6-3 and TRBJ2-1; possibly TRBD2 for D (5 bases). The CDR3 has 14 amino acids. Germline V gives CDR1 MNHEY, CDR2 SVGEGT. The V gene lost 2 bases and the J gene lost 10 bases, with 15 bases spanning the gap. This CDR3 is CASSYPSVATEQFF. In DNA, the CDR3 is TGTGCCAGCAGTTACCCCTCGGTAGCGACGGAGCAGTTCTTC.

This chain joins TRBV27 and TRBJ1-1; a possible D gene is TRBD1 (5 bases). Trimming left V 0 bases short and J 1 base short, with 12 bases between. CDR1 and CDR2 (germline): MNHEY, SMNVEV (reference sequence). The CDR3 extends over 16 amino acids. CDR3 nucleotides: TGTGCCAGCAGTTTATCTACCGGACAAAGGAACACTGAAGCTTTCTTT. Translation gives CASSLSTGQRNTEAFF.

This sequence joins TRBV3-1 (or the pseudogene TRBV3-2) and TRBJ2-3; TRBD2 matches at 10 bases. Germline V gene sequence: CDR1 LGHDT, CDR2 YNNKEL (reference sequence). With V trimmed by 4 bases and J by 3 bases, 13 bases remained unmatched. The CDR3 is 18 residues long. CDR3 coding DNA: TGTGCCAGCAGCCTTGGTAAGACGAGCGGGGGGGCAACAGATACGCAGTATTTT. Translated, it gives CASSLGKTSGGATDTQYF.

The chain recombines TRBV30 with TRBJ1-2; 9 bases map to TRBD1. Per germline, CDR1 GTSNPN and CDR2 SVGIG (reference sequence). The CDR3 runs to 15 residues. Germline trimming cut 1 base from V and 2 bases from J; bases unmatched to any gene: 5. The CDR3 reads CAWSGPGQGNYGYTF. CDR3 nucleotides: TGTGCCTGGAGTGGACCGGGACAGGGAAACTATGGCTACACCTTC.

The chain uses TRBV6-5 and TRBJ2-5, with 8 bases aligning to TRBD2. Trimming removed 0 bases from V and 0 bases from J; junction bases left unmatched: 3. Germline V gives CDR1 MNHEY, CDR2 SVGAGI. The CDR3 extends over 16 amino acids. Here the CDR3 DNA reads TGTGCCAGCAGTTACTCTCCTAGCGGGTACCAAGAGACCCAGTACTTC. Protein: CASSYSPSGYQETQYF.

The V gene is TRBV12-3 or TRBV12-4, the J gene TRBJ1-5, with D possibly matching TRBD1 (5 bases). The CDR3 totals 12 residues. V lost 2 bases to trimming and J lost 6 bases, with 5 bases between them. The CDR3 loop reads CASSLRGQPQHF. CDR3 DNA sequence: TGTGCCAGCAGTTTAAGGGGTCAGCCCCAGCATTTT.

The V call is TRBV6-1, the J call TRBJ2-6, with D maybe TRBD2 (5 bases). V was trimmed by 6 bases and J by 0 bases, leaving 9 bases between them. Germline values: CDR1 MNHNS, CDR2 SASEGT. The CDR3 totals 15 residues. CDR3 nucleotides: TGTGCCAGCAGGTTGGGGAGCTCTGGGGCCAACGTCCTGACTTTC. Its protein product is CASRLGSSGANVLTF.

The chain combines TRBV5-1 with TRBJ2-1; 11 bases agree with TRBD2. This CDR3 is 16 amino acids long. Germline CDR1 is SGHRS and CDR2 is YFSETQ. The junction had 9 bases not matched to a gene; V was cut back by 1 base and J by 9 bases. As DNA, the CDR3 is TGCGCCAGCAGCTTGCTTGATAGCGGGAGGGCCGGTGAGCAGTTCTTC. As protein: CASSLLDSGRAGEQFF. The whole variable domain, filled in from reference TRBV5-1 and TRBJ2-1, reads KAGVTQTPRYLIKTRGQQVTLSCSPISGHRSVSWYQQTPGQGLQFLFEYFSETQRNKGNFPGRFSGRQFSNSRSEMNVSTLELGDSALYLCASSLLDSGRAGEQFFGPGTRLTVL.